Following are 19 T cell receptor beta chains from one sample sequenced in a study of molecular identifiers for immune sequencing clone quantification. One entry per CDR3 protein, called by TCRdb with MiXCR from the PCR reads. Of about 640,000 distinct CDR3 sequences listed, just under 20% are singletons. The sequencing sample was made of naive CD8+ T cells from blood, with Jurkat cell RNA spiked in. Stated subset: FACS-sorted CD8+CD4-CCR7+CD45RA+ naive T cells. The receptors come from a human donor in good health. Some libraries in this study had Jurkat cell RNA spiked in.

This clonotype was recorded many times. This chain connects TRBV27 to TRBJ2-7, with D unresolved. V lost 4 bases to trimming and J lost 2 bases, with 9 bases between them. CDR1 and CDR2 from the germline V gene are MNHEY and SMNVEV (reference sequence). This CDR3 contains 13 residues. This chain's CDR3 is CASSSTLAYEQYF. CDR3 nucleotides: TGTGCCAGCAGTTCGACCTTGGCCTACGAGCAGTACTTC.

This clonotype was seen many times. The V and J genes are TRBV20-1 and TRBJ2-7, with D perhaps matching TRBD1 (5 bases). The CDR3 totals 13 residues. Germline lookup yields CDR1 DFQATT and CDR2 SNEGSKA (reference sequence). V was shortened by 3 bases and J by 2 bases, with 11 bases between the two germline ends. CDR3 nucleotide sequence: TGCAGTGCTAGCAGGGTTGGAGCCTACGAGCAGTACTTC. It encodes CSASRVGAYEQYF.

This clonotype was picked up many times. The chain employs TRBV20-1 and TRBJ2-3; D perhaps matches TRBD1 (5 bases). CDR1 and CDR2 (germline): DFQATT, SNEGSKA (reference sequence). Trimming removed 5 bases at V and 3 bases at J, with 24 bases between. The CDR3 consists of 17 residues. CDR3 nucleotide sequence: TGCAGTGCTGTTCTTGTGGCTGTCCACAAGGGGACAGATACGCAGTATTTT. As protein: CSAVLVAVHKGTDTQYF.

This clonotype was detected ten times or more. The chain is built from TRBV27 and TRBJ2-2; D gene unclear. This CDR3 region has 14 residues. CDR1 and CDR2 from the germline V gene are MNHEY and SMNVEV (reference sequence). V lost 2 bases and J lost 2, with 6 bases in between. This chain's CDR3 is CASSLIKNTGELFF. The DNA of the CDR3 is TGTGCCAGCAGTTTAATTAAAAACACCGGGGAGCTGTTTTTT.

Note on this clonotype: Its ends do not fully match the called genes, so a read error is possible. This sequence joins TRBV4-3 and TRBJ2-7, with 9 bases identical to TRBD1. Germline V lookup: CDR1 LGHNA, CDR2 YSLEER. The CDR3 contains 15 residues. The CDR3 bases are TGCGCCAGCAGCCAGGACAGGGGATTTACCTACGAGCAGCACTTC. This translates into CASSQDRGFTYEQHF.

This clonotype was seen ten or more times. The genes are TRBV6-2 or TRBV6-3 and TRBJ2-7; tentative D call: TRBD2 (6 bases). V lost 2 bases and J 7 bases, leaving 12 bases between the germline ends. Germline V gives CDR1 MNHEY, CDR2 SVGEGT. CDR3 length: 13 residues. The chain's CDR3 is CASSYIFAGEQYF. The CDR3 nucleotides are TGTGCCAGCAGTTACATTTTCGCGGGGGAGCAGTACTTC.

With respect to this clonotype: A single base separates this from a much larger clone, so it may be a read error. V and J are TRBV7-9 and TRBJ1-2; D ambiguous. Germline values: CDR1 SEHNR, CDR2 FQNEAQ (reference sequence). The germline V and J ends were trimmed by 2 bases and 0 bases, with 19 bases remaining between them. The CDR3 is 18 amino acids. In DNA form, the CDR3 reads TGTGCCAGCAGCTTAATTTTATTGCCCGAGACGTCTAACTATGGCTACACCTTC. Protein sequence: CASSLILLPETSNYGYTF.

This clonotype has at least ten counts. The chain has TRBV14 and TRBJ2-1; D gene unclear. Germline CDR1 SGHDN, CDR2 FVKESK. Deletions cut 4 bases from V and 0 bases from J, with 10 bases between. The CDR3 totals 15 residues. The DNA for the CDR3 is TGTGCCAGCAGCCCGAGCACGAGCTCCTACAATGAGCAGTTCTTC. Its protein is CASSPSTSSYNEQFF.

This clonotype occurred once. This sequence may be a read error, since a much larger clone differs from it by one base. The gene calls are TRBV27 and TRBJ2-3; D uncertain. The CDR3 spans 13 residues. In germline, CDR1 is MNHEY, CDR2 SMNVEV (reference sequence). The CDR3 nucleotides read TGTGCCAACCAATGGTCCCTTCCAGATACGCGGTATTTT. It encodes CANQWSLPDTRYF.

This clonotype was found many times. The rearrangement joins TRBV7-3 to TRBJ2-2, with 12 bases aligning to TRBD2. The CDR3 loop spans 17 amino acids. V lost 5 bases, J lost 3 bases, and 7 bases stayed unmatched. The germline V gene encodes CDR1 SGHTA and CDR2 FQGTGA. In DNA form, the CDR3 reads TGTGCCAGCAGCCCAGCGCGACTAGCGGGAGACACCGGGGAGCTGTTTTTT. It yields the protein CASSPARLAGDTGELFF.

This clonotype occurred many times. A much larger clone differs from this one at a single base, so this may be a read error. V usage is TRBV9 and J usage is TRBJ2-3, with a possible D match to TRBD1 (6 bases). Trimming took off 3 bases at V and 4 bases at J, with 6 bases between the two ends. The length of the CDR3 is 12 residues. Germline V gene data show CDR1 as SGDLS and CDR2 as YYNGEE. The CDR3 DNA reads TGTGCCAGCAGCGAGGGGGCAGATACGCAGTATTTT. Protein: CASSEGADTQYF.

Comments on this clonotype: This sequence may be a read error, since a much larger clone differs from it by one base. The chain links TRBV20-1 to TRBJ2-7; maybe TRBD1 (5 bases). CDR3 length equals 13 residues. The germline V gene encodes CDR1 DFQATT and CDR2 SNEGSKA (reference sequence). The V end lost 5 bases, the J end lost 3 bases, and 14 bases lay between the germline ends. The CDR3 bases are TGCAGTGCTGGGGCTTGGGCAGTCTACGAGCAGTACTTC. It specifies CSAGAWAVYEQYF.

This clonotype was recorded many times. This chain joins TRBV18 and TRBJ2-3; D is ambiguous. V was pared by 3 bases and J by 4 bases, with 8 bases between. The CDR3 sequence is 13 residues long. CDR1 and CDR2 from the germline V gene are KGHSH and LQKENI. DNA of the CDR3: TGTGCCAGCTCACCCGGGCTGCCAGATACGCAGTATTTT. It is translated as CASSPGLPDTQYF.

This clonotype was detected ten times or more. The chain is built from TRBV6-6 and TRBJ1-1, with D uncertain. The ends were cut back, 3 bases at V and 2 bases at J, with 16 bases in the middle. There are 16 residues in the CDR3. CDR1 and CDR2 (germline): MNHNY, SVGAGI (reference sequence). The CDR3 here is CASSYSIWTRNTEAFF. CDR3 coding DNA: TGTGCCAGCAGTTATTCCATTTGGACGAGAAACACTGAAGCTTTCTTT.

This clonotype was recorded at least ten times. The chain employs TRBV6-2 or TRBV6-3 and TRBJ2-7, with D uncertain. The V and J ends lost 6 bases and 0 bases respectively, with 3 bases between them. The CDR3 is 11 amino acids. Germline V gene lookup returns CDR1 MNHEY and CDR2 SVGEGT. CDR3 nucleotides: TGTGCCAGCAGGACCTCCTACGAGCAGTACTTC. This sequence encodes CASRTSYEQYF.

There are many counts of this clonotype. Written as DNA, the CDR3 is TGCGCCAGCAGCCCGCACTCTAGCGGGAAGAACACAGATACGCAGTATTTT. Translating gives CASSPHSSGKNTDTQYF. This sequence joins TRBV4-3 and TRBJ2-3, with 9 bases fitting TRBD2. J was trimmed by 2 bases and V by 4 bases; bases with no gene match: 10. The germline V gene has CDR1 LGHNA and CDR2 YSLEER. CDR3 length: 17 residues.

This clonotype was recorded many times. Written as DNA, the CDR3 is TGCGCCAGCGGACTAGCGGGGGGCGAGCAGTACTTC. The encoded protein is CASGLAGGEQYF. The genes are TRBV10-2 and TRBJ2-7; 14 bases line up with TRBD2. CDR3 length: 12 amino acids. Trimming at V came to 8 bases and at J to 6 bases, leaving 0 bases not matched to a gene. Germline CDR1 WSHSY, CDR2 SAAADI.

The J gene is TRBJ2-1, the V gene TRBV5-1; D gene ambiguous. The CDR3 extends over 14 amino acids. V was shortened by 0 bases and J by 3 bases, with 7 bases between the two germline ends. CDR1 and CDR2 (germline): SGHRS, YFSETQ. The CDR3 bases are TGCGCCAGCAGCTTGGGACGAAACTACAATGAGCAGTTCTTC. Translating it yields CASSLGRNYNEQFF.

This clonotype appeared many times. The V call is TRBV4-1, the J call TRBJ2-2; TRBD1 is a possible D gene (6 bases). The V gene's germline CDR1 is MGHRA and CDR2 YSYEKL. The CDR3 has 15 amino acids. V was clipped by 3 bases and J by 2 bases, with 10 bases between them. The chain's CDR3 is CASSQRDINTGELFF. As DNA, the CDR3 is TGCGCCAGCAGCCAGAGGGACATCAACACCGGGGAGCTGTTTTTT.